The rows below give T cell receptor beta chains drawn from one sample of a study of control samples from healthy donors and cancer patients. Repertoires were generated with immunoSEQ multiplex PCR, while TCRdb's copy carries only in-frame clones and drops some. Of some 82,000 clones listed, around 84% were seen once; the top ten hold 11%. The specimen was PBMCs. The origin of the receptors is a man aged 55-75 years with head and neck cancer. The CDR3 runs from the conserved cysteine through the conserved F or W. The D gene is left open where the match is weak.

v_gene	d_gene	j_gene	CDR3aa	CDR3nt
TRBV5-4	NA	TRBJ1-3	CASSFSPGNTIYF	TGTGCCAGCAGCTTCTCTCCTGGAAACACCATATATTTT
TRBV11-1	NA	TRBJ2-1	CASSFGLGSYNEQFF	TGTGCCAGCAGCTTCGGCCTAGGGTCCTACAATGAGCAGTTCTTC
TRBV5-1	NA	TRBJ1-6	CASSPGGGGGYNSPLHF	TGCGCCAGCAGCCCGGGAGGCGGGGGTGGCTATAATTCACCCCTCCACTTT
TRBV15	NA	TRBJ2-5	CATSRDGGLRETQYF	TGTGCCACCAGCAGAGATGGTGGGTTACGAGAGACCCAGTACTTC
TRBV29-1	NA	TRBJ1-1	CSVGQDAEAFF	TGCAGCGTTGGACAAGACGCTGAAGCTTTCTTT
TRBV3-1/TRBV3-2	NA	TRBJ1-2	CASSQGSGLGYGYTF	TGTGCCAGCAGCCAAGGGTCGGGGCTTGGGTATGGCTACACCTTC
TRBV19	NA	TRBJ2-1	CASSIWGGGADNEQFF	TGTGCCAGTAGTATATGGGGAGGAGGGGCCGACAATGAGCAGTTCTTC
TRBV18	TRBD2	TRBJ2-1	CASSLGTRGNEQFF	TGTGCCAGCTCACTAGGGACTAGGGGGAATGAGCAGTTCTTC
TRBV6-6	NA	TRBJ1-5	CASNFGGGAPQHF	TGTGCCAGCAATTTCGGGGGGGGTGCGCCCCAGCATTTT
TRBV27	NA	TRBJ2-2	CASRPGSRMANTGELFF	TGTGCCAGCAGGCCCGGTAGTCGAATGGCAAACACCGGGGAGCTGTTTTTT
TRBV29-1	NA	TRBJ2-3	CSVKSSGVITDTQYF	TGCAGCGTTAAGTCTTCAGGGGTCATCACAGATACGCAGTATTTT
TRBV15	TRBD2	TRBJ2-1	CATSRDIAGAGEQFF	TGTGCCACCAGCAGAGATATAGCGGGAGCAGGAGAGCAGTTCTTC
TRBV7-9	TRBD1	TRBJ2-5	CASSTDRGLSETQYF	TGTGCCAGCAGCACGGACAGGGGGCTTTCAGAGACCCAGTACTTC
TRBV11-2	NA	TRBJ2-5	CASSLVGGSQETQYF	TGTGCCAGCAGCTTAGTTGGGGGGTCACAAGAGACCCAGTACTTC
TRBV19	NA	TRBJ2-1	CASSISGVIRGNEQFF	TGTGCCAGTAGTATTTCCGGGGTTATCCGGGGTAATGAGCAGTTCTTC
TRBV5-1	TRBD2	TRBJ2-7	CASSRLAGSEHEQYF	TGCGCCAGCAGTCGACTAGCGGGATCGGAGCACGAGCAGTACTTC
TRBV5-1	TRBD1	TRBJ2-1	CASSGRDRSYNEQFF	TGCGCCAGCAGCGGCCGGGACAGGTCCTACAATGAGCAGTTCTTC
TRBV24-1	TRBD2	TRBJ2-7	CAARRGRGSYEQYF	TGTGCCGCGCGACGCGGGAGGGGTTCCTACGAGCAGTACTTC